One and the same sample provided the 8 T cell receptor beta chains below, sequenced in a study of blood T cell repertoires in COVID-19. TCRdb's copy holds only in-frame clones and misses some; the assay was immunoSEQ multiplex PCR. The repertoire includes some 400,000 clones, more than 75% of them detected once, and 2% to 2.5% sits in the top ten. Input material: peripheral blood. The receptors were gathered from a woman aged 60-75 years with COVID-19, enrolled during active disease.

This clone has only one observation. This rearrangement joins TRBV21-1 to TRBJ2-5; the table's D call of TRBD1 was not tested on the DNA. TRBV21-1 is tagged as a pseudogene. CDR3 size: 16 residues. The CDR3, as DNA: TGTGCCAGCAGCACCCGACTTGCAGGGGGCTTAGAGACCCAGTACTTC. Protein sequence: CASSTRLAGGLETQYF.

This chain connects TRBV6-6 to TRBJ2-4, with D tentatively TRBD1 (5 bases). V lost 5 bases to trimming and J lost 0 bases, with 17 bases between them. The germline V gene encodes CDR1 MNHNY and CDR2 SVGAGI (reference sequence). CDR3 length: 17 residues. The CDR3, as DNA: TGTGCCAGCAGTCTCGAATGGGGCGGCCTAGCCAAAAACATTCAGTACTTC. Its translation is CASSLEWGGLAKNIQYF.

The chain uses TRBV24-1 and TRBJ2-2; 10 nucleotides match TRBD1. The germline V gene encodes CDR1 KGHDR and CDR2 SFDVKD. The CDR3 is made up of 18 amino acids. Trimming cost V 0 bases and J 0 bases; bases outside gene matches: 3. CDR3 DNA sequence: TGTGCCACCAGTGATTTGCCGGGGACAGGGGCGAACACCGGGGAGCTGTTTTTT. This gives the protein CATSDLPGTGANTGELFF.

This rearrangement joins TRBV18 to TRBJ2-3, with 9 bases fitting TRBD2. CDR1 KGHSH and CDR2 LQKENI come from the germline V gene. After removal of 3 bases from V and 5 bases from J, the junction contained 15 bases not matched to a gene. This CDR3 has 18 amino acids. CDR3 coding DNA: TGTGCCAGCTCACCCCTCTTGGCAGCGGGGGGAGATGGAGATACGCAGTATTTT. Amino acids: CASSPLLAAGGDGDTQYF.

This rearrangement joins TRBV11-2 to TRBJ1-2; unclear D gene. V was clipped by 6 bases and J by 5 bases, with 10 bases between them. This CDR3 spans 12 amino acids. Germline CDR1 SGHAT, CDR2 FQNNGV. The CDR3 here is CASSRGAYGYTF. The CDR3, as DNA: TGTGCCAGCAGTCGGGGAGCTTATGGCTACACCTTC. The full variable domain, completed using reference TRBV11-2 and TRBJ1-2, is EAGVAQSPRYKIIEKRQSVAFWCNPISGHATLYWYQQILGQGPKLLIQFQNNGVVDDSQLPKDRFSAERLKGVDSTLKIQPAKLEDSAVYLCASSRGAYGYTFGSGTRLTVV.

The chain recombines TRBV19 with TRBJ2-4; TRBD1 aligns across 7 bases. Trimming at V came to 5 bases and at J to 1 base, leaving 8 bases not matched to a gene. The CDR3 covers 16 residues. Germline V gene sequence: CDR1 LNHDA, CDR2 SQIVND (reference sequence). The CDR3 region has the DNA TGTGCCAGTAGTTGGGACAGCGGTAGGGCCAAAAACATTCAGTACTTC. This codes for CASSWDSGRAKNIQYF.

The chain carries TRBV12-5 and TRBJ1-2, with no clear D. Germline CDR1 and CDR2: LGHNT and FRNRAP. The CDR3 is 17 residues long. Trimming removed 0 bases from V and 4 bases from J, with 18 bases in between. CDR3 in amino acids: CASGLVIIEGASYGYTF. For the CDR3, the DNA is TGTGCTAGTGGTTTGGTAATTATAGAGGGCGCAAGCTATGGCTACACCTTC.

This rearrangement joins TRBV6-1 to TRBJ1-5, with a tentative D call TRBD1 (6 bases). There are 16 residues in the CDR3. Trimming removed 4 bases at V and 5 bases at J, with 18 bases between. Germline CDR1 MNHNS, CDR2 SASEGT. This CDR3 reads CASSVLQGSFDQPQHF. DNA for the CDR3: TGTGCCAGCAGTGTCCTACAGGGTTCGTTTGATCAGCCCCAGCATTTT.